The 31 T cell receptor beta chains reported below all come from one sample, sequenced in a study of T cell responses to AZD1222 COVID-19 vaccine. The protocol was immunoSEQ multiplex PCR, while the TCRdb copy is restricted to in-frame clones and leaves out a portion. The sample includes around 140,000 clones, roughly 90% seen only once; the top ten take 1.5% to 2%. The sequences come from peripheral blood, collected 28 days after the second AZD1222 dose. Receptor source: an adult who received the AZD1222 COVID-19 vaccine.

V is TRBV7-9 and J is TRBJ2-5; 7 bases match TRBD1. The CDR3 contains 16 residues. V was clipped by 1 base and J by 5 bases; unmatched bases: 10. Germline lookup yields CDR1 SEHNR and CDR2 FQNEAQ (reference sequence). This chain's CDR3 is CASSLDRGFIRETQYF. The CDR3 DNA follows: TGTGCCAGCAGCTTAGACAGGGGTTTTATCCGCGAGACCCAGTACTTC.

This clone was picked up a small number of times. The V call is TRBV19, the J call TRBJ1-5; a possible D gene is TRBD1 (5 bases). Trimming shortened V by 4 bases and J by 5 bases, and 15 bases separated the two germline ends. Germline-derived CDR1 and CDR2 are LNHDA and SQIVND (reference sequence). The CDR3 has 15 residues. The CDR3 loop reads CASSTSGIPYQPQHF. In nucleotides, the CDR3 is TGTGCCAGTAGTACTTCAGGGATTCCCTATCAGCCCCAGCATTTT.

In nucleotides, the CDR3 is TGTGCCAGCAGCGGACAGGGTGTCATGAGGTCCCAGTACTTC. It yields the protein CASSGQGVMRSQYF. The rearrangement links TRBV28 to TRBJ2-5, with TRBD1 matching 8 bases. CDR3 length: 14 residues. V lost 6 bases to trimming and J lost 9 bases; unmatched junction nucleotides: 12. Germline CDR1 and CDR2: MDHEN and SYDVKM. Full variable domain (outside the CDR3, taken from reference TRBV28 and TRBJ2-5): DVKVTQSSRYLVKRTGEKVFLECVQDMDHENMFWYRQDPGLGLRLIYFSYDVKMKEKGDIPEGYSVSREKKERFSLILESASTNQTSMYLCASSGQGVMRSQYFGPGTRLLVL.

J is TRBJ1-3 and V is TRBV7-9, with unresolved D. Per the germline V gene, CDR1 is SEHNR and CDR2 is FQNEAQ (reference sequence). V lost 3 bases and J lost 0, with 6 bases in between. CDR3 length: 14 amino acids. CDR3 sequence: CASSFHRSGNTIYF. The CDR3 DNA sequence: TGTGCCAGCAGCTTTCACCGCTCTGGAAACACCATATATTTT.

The chain combines TRBV2 with TRBJ2-1, with D maybe TRBD1 (6 bases). With 1 base removed from V and 16 bases from J, the gap between germline ends came to 17 bases. The CDR3 is made up of 13 amino acids. The V gene's germline CDR1 is SNHLY and CDR2 FYNNEI. CDR3 nucleotides: TGTGCCAGCAGTGAAGGGTCGGGAATGGGGGCTTTCTTC. Translation: CASSEGSGMGAFF.

The J gene is TRBJ1-1, the V gene TRBV3-1 (or the pseudogene TRBV3-2); a possible D gene is TRBD1 (5 bases). This CDR3 is built from 15 residues. V shed 1 base and J shed 0 bases, with 9 bases lying between them. CDR1 is LGHDT, CDR2 YNNKEL, per germline (reference sequence). This CDR3 reads CASSQGAGVNTEAFF. The CDR3 DNA reads as TGTGCCAGCAGCCAAGGTGCGGGGGTGAACACTGAAGCTTTCTTT.

This chain links TRBV6-2 or TRBV6-3 with TRBJ1-1, with unresolved D. The CDR3 sequence is 14 residues long. V lost 2 bases to trimming and J lost 1 base, with 8 bases between them. Per the germline V gene, CDR1 is MNHEY and CDR2 is SVGEGT. CDR3 bases: TGTGCCAGCAGTTACCTGGGTGAGAACACTGAAGCTTTCTTT. Encoded protein: CASSYLGENTEAFF.

This clone was seen a single time. The V and J genes are TRBV14 and TRBJ2-2, with D unresolved. Trimming took 3 bases from V and 0 from J, leaving 5 bases between them. CDR1 is SGHDN, CDR2 FVKESK, per germline. The CDR3 is 14 residues long. As DNA, the CDR3 is TGTGCCAGCAGCCAGTTCGCGAACACCGGGGAGCTGTTTTTT. Protein: CASSQFANTGELFF.

The chain recombines TRBV12-5 with TRBJ1-2; the D gene is possibly TRBD1 (5 bases). V lost 11 bases and J lost 7, with 23 bases in between. The CDR3 has 14 amino acids. Germline V gene lookup returns CDR1 LGHNT and CDR2 FRNRAP. Here the CDR3 reads CARARGGERGGYTF. CDR3 bases: TGTGCTCGTGCCCGGGGGGGGGAGCGCGGTGGCTACACCTTC.

This clone was counted between two and nine times. V gene TRBV7-2 combines with J gene TRBJ1-1; no firm D call. The germline CDR1 and CDR2 sequences are SGHTA and FQGNSA. V was trimmed by 1 base and J by 1 base, leaving 7 bases between them. The CDR3 has 14 amino acids. CDR3 sequence reads: CASSLGRTNTEAFF. In nucleotides, the CDR3 is TGTGCCAGCAGCTTAGGACGGACGAACACTGAAGCTTTCTTT.

This clone appeared many times. The V call is TRBV29-1, the J call TRBJ2-5; D is uncertain. The CDR3 contains 12 residues. Trimming took off 4 bases at V and 2 bases at J, with 8 bases between the two ends. The germline V gene has CDR1 SQVTM and CDR2 ANQGSEA. The CDR3: CSVVYVQETQYF. CDR3 coding DNA: TGCAGCGTTGTGTACGTACAAGAGACCCAGTACTTC. Full variable domain (remainder filled in from reference TRBV29-1 and TRBJ2-5): SAVISQKPSRDICQRGTSLTIQCQVDSQVTMMFWYRQQPGQSLTLIATANQGSEATYESGFVIDKFPISRPNLTFSTLTVSNMSPEDSSIYLCSVVYVQETQYFGPGTRLLVL.

The chain carries TRBV19 and TRBJ1-1; D remains unclear. The CDR3 sequence is 15 residues long. V was trimmed by 5 bases and J by 1 base, leaving 14 bases between them. Germline assignment: CDR1 LNHDA and CDR2 SQIVND (reference sequence). CDR3: CASSYSGRGNTEAFF. The CDR3 DNA sequence: TGTGCCAGTAGTTATTCCGGACGGGGGAACACTGAAGCTTTCTTT.

J is TRBJ1-4 and V is TRBV28, with D possibly matching TRBD1 (5 bases). Germline-derived CDR1 and CDR2 are MDHEN and SYDVKM. The V end was cut by 6 bases, the J end by 4 bases, with 15 bases between. The CDR3 totals 15 residues. CDR3 nucleotides: TGTGCCAGCAGGCTGGCGGGACCGAATAATGAAAAACTGTTTTTT. Translated, it gives CASRLAGPNNEKLFF.

The gene calls are TRBV11-2 and TRBJ1-2, with a weak D call TRBD1 (5 bases). This CDR3 has 16 residues. Germline CDR1 is SGHAT and CDR2 is FQNNGV. V lost 1 base and J 1 base, leaving 13 bases between the germline ends. Here the CDR3 reads CASSLGFREINYGYTF. CDR3 nucleotides: TGTGCCAGCAGCTTAGGGTTCAGGGAAATTAACTATGGCTACACCTTC.

This clone was seen a single time. The rearrangement links TRBV2 to TRBJ1-1; D unresolved. Germline CDR1 is SNHLY and CDR2 is FYNNEI. CDR3 size: 13 residues. Trimming pared 4 bases from V and 1 base from J, leaving 7 bases between. CDR3 bases: TGTGCCAGCAGTGGTCAGGAGAACACTGAAGCTTTCTTT. It yields the protein CASSGQENTEAFF.

The chain employs TRBV7-9 and TRBJ2-7; TRBD2 is a possible D gene (6 bases). The CDR3 sequence is 16 residues long. Germline V gene lookup returns CDR1 SEHNR and CDR2 FQNEAQ (reference sequence). Trimming removed 5 bases from V and 4 bases from J, with 21 bases in between. CDR3 protein: CASSNGDGAGRYEQYF. The CDR3 bases are TGTGCCAGCAGCAACGGGGATGGCGCGGGAAGGTACGAGCAGTACTTC.

This rearrangement joins TRBV27 to TRBJ2-1; 8 positions match TRBD2. The CDR3 is 16 amino acids. Germline V gene sequence: CDR1 MNHEY, CDR2 SMNVEV (reference sequence). J was trimmed by 3 bases and V by 5 bases; bases with no gene match: 9. CDR3 residues: CASSKQAGEGYNEQFF. CDR3 DNA sequence: TGTGCCAGCAGTAAACAAGCGGGAGAAGGCTACAATGAGCAGTTCTTC.

V is TRBV24-1 and J is TRBJ2-4; 7 bases agree with TRBD1. CDR1 is KGHDR, CDR2 SFDVKD, per germline. Trimming removed 4 bases from V and 4 bases from J; junction bases left unmatched: 6. The CDR3 runs to 15 residues. Written as DNA, the CDR3 is TGTGCCACCAGTGAGTTGTCAGGGGGAAAAAACATTCAGTACTTC. Amino acid sequence: CATSELSGGKNIQYF.

J is TRBJ1-6 and V is TRBV6-5, with D perhaps TRBD1 (6 bases). Germline V lookup: CDR1 MNHEY, CDR2 SVGAGI. This CDR3 is 16 amino acids long. Trimming cost V 4 bases and J 6 bases, with 16 bases left between them. The CDR3 DNA is TGTGCCAGCAGTTCCGGACGACAGGCGGGTAATTCACCCCTCCACTTT. It specifies CASSSGRQAGNSPLHF.

The chain joins TRBV10-3 to TRBJ2-3; maybe TRBD2 (6 bases). The CDR3 has 16 residues. Germline CDR1 reads ENHRY; CDR2 reads SYGVKD. V shed 0 bases and J shed 2 bases, with 12 bases lying between them. The CDR3 region is CAISESEAGLTDTQYF. The CDR3 nucleotides read TGTGCCATCAGTGAGTCGGAGGCGGGGCTCACAGATACGCAGTATTTT.

The J gene is TRBJ2-7, the V gene TRBV6-5, with 7 nucleotides matching TRBD2. CDR1 MNHEY and CDR2 SVGAGI come from the germline V gene. This CDR3 region has 15 residues. With V trimmed by 4 bases and J by 5 bases, 11 bases remained unmatched. The CDR3 sequence is CASSSRGDRVNEQYV. The CDR3 DNA sequence: TGTGCCAGCAGTTCACGGGGGGATCGGGTAAACGAGCAGTACGTC.

This chain links TRBV11-2 with TRBJ1-2; D possibly corresponds to TRBD1 (5 bases). Germline loops: CDR1 SGHAT, CDR2 FQNNGV. This CDR3 is 13 amino acids long. Trimming shortened V by 2 bases and J by 8 bases, and 12 bases separated the two germline ends. CDR3 sequence reads: CASSLSGNNGYTF. CDR3 nucleotide sequence: TGTGCCAGCAGCTTATCAGGGAATAACGGCTACACCTTC.

The V and J genes are TRBV7-9 and TRBJ1-1, with a weak D call TRBD1 (5 bases). Germline loops: CDR1 SEHNR, CDR2 FQNEAQ (reference sequence). The CDR3 is 16 amino acids. The germline V and J ends were trimmed by 5 bases and 1 base, with 17 bases remaining between them. This CDR3 reads CASSPGHLLRNTEAFF. CDR3 coding DNA: TGTGCCAGCAGCCCAGGACATCTTCTGAGGAACACTGAAGCTTTCTTT.

J is TRBJ1-3 and V is TRBV11-3; D gene ambiguous. This CDR3 is 15 amino acids long. Per germline, CDR1 SGHNT and CDR2 YENEEA. V was trimmed by 5 bases and J by 0 bases, leaving 11 bases between them. CDR3 nucleotide sequence: TGTGCCAGCAGCAGAGACGGGAGCTCTGGAAACACCATATATTTT. It codes for CASSRDGSSGNTIYF.

The V gene is TRBV10-1, the J gene TRBJ2-4, with D unresolved. CDR3 length: 12 residues. CDR1 is WNHNN and CDR2 is SYGVQD in the germline V gene (reference sequence). Trimming took off 7 bases at V and 1 base at J, with 5 bases between the two ends. CDR3 region: CASTVAKNIQYF. The CDR3 DNA is TGCGCCAGCACAGTTGCCAAAAACATTCAGTACTTC.

The CDR3 DNA follows: TGTGCCAGCAGTCAGGACAGGTCCTATGGCTACACCTTC. Translating gives CASSQDRSYGYTF. The chain couples TRBV28 to TRBJ1-2; TRBD1 aligns across 7 bases. CDR1 and CDR2 (germline): MDHEN, SYDVKM. The CDR3 runs to 13 residues. V lost 5 bases and J lost 4; bases outside the gene matches: 4.

The chain carries TRBV2 and TRBJ2-7, with a weak D call TRBD1 (6 bases). Trimming removed 8 bases at V and 0 bases at J, with 11 bases between. Germline V gives CDR1 SNHLY, CDR2 FYNNEI. This CDR3 is built from 13 residues. The CDR3 DNA reads TGTGCCAGCGCCCGACAGGTCTCCTACGAGCAGTACGTC. This sequence encodes CASARQVSYEQYV.

The chain carries TRBV7-2 and TRBJ2-5, with 10 bases lining up with TRBD1. Looked up from germline, CDR1 is SGHTA and CDR2 is FQGNSA. The CDR3 is made up of 15 amino acids. Losses at the gene ends were 5 bases for V and 2 bases for J; bases not matched to a gene: 5. The DNA for the CDR3 is TGTGCCAGCAGCCTAGGACAGGGGGTACAAGAGACCCAGTACTTC. This translates into CASSLGQGVQETQYF.

The chain has TRBV18 and TRBJ1-5; 11 nucleotides align to TRBD1. V gave up 5 bases and J gave up 7 bases; unmatched junction bases: 1. CDR3 size: 13 residues. Germline CDR1 and CDR2: KGHSH and LQKENI. CDR3 DNA: TGTGCCAGCTCAGGACAGGGGGCACAGCCCCAGCATTTT. It codes for CASSGQGAQPQHF.

This sequence joins TRBV28 and TRBJ2-1, with 11 nucleotides matching TRBD1. The V gene's germline CDR1 is MDHEN and CDR2 SYDVKM. V lost 8 bases and J lost 7; bases outside the gene matches: 4. The length of the CDR3 is 13 residues. CDR3 protein: CASLRDRGNEQFF. In nucleotides, the CDR3 is TGTGCCAGCCTCCGGGACAGGGGGAATGAGCAGTTCTTC.

The chain uses TRBV7-9 and TRBJ2-3; D possibly corresponds to TRBD2 (5 bases). V was cut by 1 base and J by 10 bases, with 18 bases left in between. This CDR3 is 15 amino acids long. Germline assignment: CDR1 SEHNR and CDR2 FQNEAQ (reference sequence). The CDR3 loop reads CASSLGRLAGSAQYF. DNA for the CDR3: TGTGCCAGCAGCTTAGGGCGGCTAGCTGGGTCGGCGCAGTATTTT. Variable domain in full (rest from reference TRBV7-9 and TRBJ2-3): DTGVSQNPRHKITKRGQNVTFRCDPISEHNRLYWYRQTLGQGPEFLTYFQNEAQLEKSRLLSDRFSAERPKGSFSTLEIQRTEQGDSAMYLCASSLGRLAGSAQYFGPGTRLTVL.